A single sample gave rise to the 25 T cell receptor beta chains below, sequenced in a study of cytomegalovirus exposure and HLA in healthy donors (dated 2017 in TCRdb). The library was built by means of the immunoSEQ multiplex PCR assay. The multiplex PCR relied on a mix of 60 forward primers for TCR Vbeta segments and 13 reverse primers for TCR Jbeta segments. TCRdb re-hosts the immuneACCESS table, in-frame sequences only. Its copies lack some clones; in the studies checked, an unresolved V gene accounts for under half of them, and the cause for the rest is not known. The sample contains approximately 110,000 clones, 82% of them found a single time. Around 2.5% of the sample rests with the top ten. Sequenced: PBMCs. The receptors stem from a woman between 18 and 29 years old in good health and CMV-seronegative.

The count of this clone is one. This chain joins TRBV28 and TRBJ2-5; tentatively, D is TRBD2 (7 bases). The CDR3 is made up of 16 amino acids. V dropped 2 bases and J dropped 7 bases, with 20 bases sitting between them. Germline lookup yields CDR1 MDHEN and CDR2 SYDVKM. CDR3 bases: TGTGCCAGCAGTTTAATCGGGGGGCCTGTATTTGGGACCCAGTACTTC. Protein sequence: CASSLIGGPVFGTQYF.

V and J are TRBV7-8 and TRBJ1-4, with D possibly matching TRBD1 (6 bases). The CDR3 is made up of 16 amino acids. The ends were cut back, 5 bases at V and 4 bases at J, with 17 bases in the middle. Germline loops: CDR1 SGHVS, CDR2 FQNEAQ. CDR3 nucleotides: TGTGCCAGCAGCACCTACCACCAGGGGTTTAATGAAAAACTGTTTTTT. Protein: CASSTYHQGFNEKLFF.

This CDR3 reads CASSEASPRTDTQYF. CDR3 nucleotide sequence: TGTGCCAGCAGTGAAGCTAGCCCCCGCACAGATACGCAGTATTTT. The chain is built from TRBV6-1 and TRBJ2-3, with D unclear. Between the trimmed V and J ends, which lost 0 bases and 1 base, there was a span of 8 bases. CDR1 is MNHNS, CDR2 SASEGT, per germline. The CDR3 is 15 residues long.

This clone was counted a few times. This chain connects TRBV28 to TRBJ1-5; possibly TRBD1 for D (6 bases). The germline gives CDR1 MDHEN, CDR2 SYDVKM. The CDR3 loop spans 15 amino acids. V was shortened by 5 bases and J by 1 base, with 12 bases between the two germline ends. The CDR3 DNA reads as TGTGCCAGCAGTCCACCAACAGGGAGCAATCAGCCCCAGCATTTT. This codes for CASSPPTGSNQPQHF.

The V call is TRBV7-9, the J call TRBJ2-1, with 7 bases aligning to TRBD1. Per germline, CDR1 SEHNR and CDR2 FQNEAQ (reference sequence). V shed 5 bases and J 6 bases; nucleotides not matched to a gene: 7. The CDR3 totals 14 residues. Written as DNA, the CDR3 is TGTGCCAGCAGCCCCAGGACAGGAGCCAATGAGCAGTTCTTC. The encoded protein is CASSPRTGANEQFF. Full variable domain (rest looked up from reference TRBV7-9 and TRBJ2-1): DTGVSQNPRHKITKRGQNVTFRCDPISEHNRLYWYRQTLGQGPEFLTYFQNEAQLEKSRLLSDRFSAERPKGSFSTLEIQRTEQGDSAMYLCASSPRTGANEQFFGPGTRLTVL.

The CDR3: CASSLTAGEELFF. DNA of the CDR3: TGTGCCAGCAGTTTAACAGCAGGGGAGGAGCTGTTTTTT. V usage is TRBV27 and J usage is TRBJ2-2; weak D call: TRBD1 (6 bases). The V end was cut by 2 bases, the J end by 10 bases, with 11 bases between. Germline V gene data show CDR1 as MNHEY and CDR2 as SMNVEV (reference sequence). The CDR3 spans 13 residues.

There are a few counts of this clone. The V gene is TRBV6-1, the J gene TRBJ1-5; unclear D gene. The V end was cut by 1 base, the J end by 3 bases, with 10 bases between. The CDR3 is made up of 15 amino acids. CDR1 and CDR2 from the germline V gene are MNHNS and SASEGT. This CDR3 is CASSEEADLNQPQHF. The CDR3 bases are TGTGCCAGCAGTGAAGAGGCGGATCTCAATCAGCCCCAGCATTTT.

This clone was found a few times. V usage is TRBV5-1 and J usage is TRBJ2-7; 7 bases line up with TRBD1. This CDR3 comprises 15 residues. The V gene's germline CDR1 is SGHRS and CDR2 YFSETQ. J lost 3 bases, V lost 0 bases, and 6 bases had no gene match. CDR3 in amino acids: CASSLGQGTHYEQYF. CDR3 coding DNA: TGCGCCAGCAGCTTGGGACAGGGTACTCACTACGAGCAGTACTTC.

This clone has more than one count but fewer than ten. The chain recombines TRBV7-2 with TRBJ2-1, with a possible D match to TRBD2 (6 bases). Trimming took off 5 bases at V and 1 base at J, with 15 bases between the two ends. Germline-derived CDR1 and CDR2 are SGHTA and FQGNSA. The CDR3 totals 16 residues. The CDR3 nucleotides read TGTGCCAGCAGCCCCTGGGAGGATCAATCCTACAATGAGCAGTTCTTC. Translation gives CASSPWEDQSYNEQFF.

The chain recombines TRBV29-1 with TRBJ1-2; 9 bases align to TRBD1. Per the germline V gene, CDR1 is SQVTM and CDR2 is ANQGSEA. V shed 0 bases and J 2 bases; nucleotides not matched to a gene: 4. The CDR3 is 15 amino acids. CDR3 amino acids: CSVEEYRGRNYGYTF. CDR3 bases: TGCAGCGTTGAAGAATACAGGGGGCGCAACTATGGCTACACCTTC.

The chain couples TRBV13 to TRBJ2-5, with 7 bases lining up with TRBD1. The CDR3 is 16 amino acids. Germline CDR1 and CDR2: PRHDT and FYEKMQ (reference sequence). Trimming cost V 5 bases and J 2 bases; bases outside gene matches: 11. The CDR3, as DNA: TGTGCCAGCAGCCCCCTACGGACAGGTTATCAAGAGACCCAGTACTTC. This translates into CASSPLRTGYQETQYF.

The chain employs TRBV7-8 and TRBJ1-4; D gene ambiguous. The CDR3 covers 15 residues. V was clipped by 1 base and J by 5 bases, with 11 bases between them. Looked up from germline, CDR1 is SGHVS and CDR2 is FQNEAQ. The CDR3 bases are TGTGCCAGCAGCTTAGTTGAGGCGGAGAATGAAAAACTGTTTTTT. It translates to CASSLVEAENEKLFF.

The V gene is TRBV4-1, the J gene TRBJ2-4; the D gene is possibly TRBD1 (6 bases). The CDR3 contains 15 residues. Between the trimmed V and J ends, which lost 5 bases and 3 bases, there was a span of 14 bases. Germline V gene lookup returns CDR1 MGHRA and CDR2 YSYEKL. CDR3 amino acids: CASSSTGLDKNIQYF. In DNA form, the CDR3 reads TGCGCCAGCAGCTCTACAGGGCTGGACAAAAACATTCAGTACTTC.

The V call is TRBV30, the J call TRBJ2-1; the D gene is possibly TRBD2 (7 bases). The germline gives CDR1 GTSNPN, CDR2 SVGIG (reference sequence). There are 14 residues in the CDR3. Trimming removed 0 bases at V and 8 bases at J, with 14 bases between. The chain's CDR3 is CAWSVGGAGDEQFF. The CDR3 DNA is TGTGCCTGGAGTGTTGGGGGGGCCGGGGATGAGCAGTTCTTC.

This sequence joins TRBV12-1 and TRBJ2-7; the tabulated D call, TRBD2, remains unverified against the DNA. TRBV12-1 is a pseudogene. CDR3 size: 8 residues. The CDR3 nucleotides read TGTGCCAGCAGCTTGCCGGGGGTC. Its translation: CASSLPGV.

This chain joins TRBV2 and TRBJ2-2; TRBD2 aligns across 7 bases. The CDR3 contains 16 residues. The trim removed 7 bases at V and 3 bases at J, leaving 11 bases unmatched. Looked up from germline, CDR1 is SNHLY and CDR2 is FYNNEI. DNA for the CDR3: TGTGCCAGCAAATATGGTGGCGGGAGATACACCGGGGAGCTGTTTTTT. Residues: CASKYGGGRYTGELFF.

In this sample, this clone turned up a few times. The rearrangement links TRBV5-1 to TRBJ1-6, with 8 bases matching TRBD1. Germline loops: CDR1 SGHRS, CDR2 YFSETQ. The CDR3 covers 14 residues. With 4 bases clipped from V and 7 bases from J, the junction kept 4 bases outside the gene matches. Here the CDR3 reads CASSRDRKNSPLHF. The CDR3 DNA follows: TGCGCCAGCAGCCGGGACAGGAAGAATTCACCCCTCCACTTT. Full variable domain (missing parts from reference TRBV5-1 and TRBJ1-6): KAGVTQTPRYLIKTRGQQVTLSCSPISGHRSVSWYQQTPGQGLQFLFEYFSETQRNKGNFPGRFSGRQFSNSRSEMNVSTLELGDSALYLCASSRDRKNSPLHFGNGTRLTVT.

The chain couples TRBV6-1 to TRBJ2-7; tentatively, D is TRBD2 (5 bases). This CDR3 region has 11 residues. Per the germline V gene, CDR1 is MNHNS and CDR2 is SASEGT. Trimming shortened V by 7 bases and J by 3 bases, and 7 bases separated the two germline ends. CDR3 nucleotides: TGTGCCAGCATGGACTTCTACGAGCAGTACGTC. Translated: CASMDFYEQYV.

V is TRBV5-1 and J is TRBJ2-7, with 10 nucleotides matching TRBD1. Germline loops: CDR1 SGHRS, CDR2 YFSETQ. Trimming at V came to 2 bases and at J to 0 bases, leaving 5 bases not matched to a gene. This CDR3 region has 16 residues. Here the CDR3 reads CASSLPRQGASYEQYF. For the CDR3, the DNA is TGCGCCAGCAGCTTACCCCGACAGGGGGCCTCCTACGAGCAGTACTTC.

The chain employs TRBV19 and TRBJ1-1; D is undetermined. Germline assignment: CDR1 LNHDA and CDR2 SQIVND (reference sequence). CDR3 length equals 13 residues. The V gene lost 2 bases and the J gene lost 1 base, with 5 bases spanning the gap. The CDR3 region is CASSITANTEAFF. The CDR3 DNA reads TGTGCCAGTAGTATAACAGCGAACACTGAAGCTTTCTTT.

The V and J genes are TRBV11-3 and TRBJ2-2, with 13 bases lining up with TRBD2. Trimming at V came to 4 bases and at J to 8 bases, leaving 10 bases not matched to a gene. CDR3 length: 17 residues. Germline lookup yields CDR1 SGHNT and CDR2 YENEEA. The CDR3 bases are TGTGCCAGCAGCTACCCACTAGCGGGGGGGCCGGATGGGGAGCTGTTTTTT. Protein product: CASSYPLAGGPDGELFF.

V and J are TRBV18 and TRBJ2-7; D gene ambiguous. Trimming stripped 3 bases from V and 5 bases from J, with 11 bases between. The CDR3 is 13 residues long. The V gene's germline CDR1 is KGHSH and CDR2 LQKENI. The CDR3 DNA follows: TGTGCCAGCTCACCGGGCCCCTCGGACGAGCAGTACTTC. Translated, it gives CASSPGPSDEQYF.

The genes are TRBV28 and TRBJ2-1; TRBD2 matches at 10 bases. The CDR3 length is 16 residues. Unmatched junction bases numbered 4, after V lost 1 base and J lost 4 bases. Germline CDR1 and CDR2: MDHEN and SYDVKM. The chain's CDR3 is CASSLSASGGYNEQFF. Here the CDR3 DNA reads TGTGCCAGCAGTTTATCGGCTAGCGGGGGATACAATGAGCAGTTCTTC.

V gene TRBV7-2 combines with J gene TRBJ1-5; a possible D gene is TRBD1 (6 bases). Germline V gene sequence: CDR1 SGHTA, CDR2 FQGNSA. This CDR3 has 14 residues. Trimming left V 2 bases short and J 2 bases short, with 7 bases between. The chain's CDR3 is CASSLPGGNQPQHF. The DNA of the CDR3 is TGTGCCAGCAGCTTACCAGGGGGCAATCAGCCCCAGCATTTT.

V is TRBV2 and J is TRBJ1-5; TRBD1 might be the D (5 bases). Trimming left V 7 bases short and J 3 bases short, with 10 bases between. The CDR3 runs to 13 residues. CDR1 and CDR2 from the germline V gene are SNHLY and FYNNEI. The CDR3 DNA follows: TGTGCCAGCAAAGGGGCTGTCAATCAGCCCCAGCATTTT. As protein: CASKGAVNQPQHF.